This T cell receptor (beta chain) emerged from a study of blood T cell repertoires in COVID-19. Overall study: Both acute and convalescent COVID-19 samples were obtained from the United States, Italy and Spain.

V was trimmed by 8 bases and J by 4 bases, leaving 6 bases between them. Germline loops: CDR1 SNHLY, CDR2 FYNNEI. The CDR3 has 11 residues. In the authors' methods: Estimation of nucleated cell counts was performed using reference gene primer amplification. Here immunoSEQ multiplex PCR was the method, and the copy in TCRdb shows in-frame clones only, minus some. For V, J and clone size, that table is used; D and trimming come from the DNA. The sample holds about 93,000 clones, approximately 80% seen once. The source of this sequence is a human donor in a cohort sampled during active COVID-19. The sample was peripheral blood. The chain combines TRBV2 with TRBJ2-1, with D perhaps TRBD2 (5 bases). Here the CDR3 reads CASGEYNEQFF. CDR3 in DNA: TGTGCCAGCGGGGAGTACAATGAGCAGTTCTTC.